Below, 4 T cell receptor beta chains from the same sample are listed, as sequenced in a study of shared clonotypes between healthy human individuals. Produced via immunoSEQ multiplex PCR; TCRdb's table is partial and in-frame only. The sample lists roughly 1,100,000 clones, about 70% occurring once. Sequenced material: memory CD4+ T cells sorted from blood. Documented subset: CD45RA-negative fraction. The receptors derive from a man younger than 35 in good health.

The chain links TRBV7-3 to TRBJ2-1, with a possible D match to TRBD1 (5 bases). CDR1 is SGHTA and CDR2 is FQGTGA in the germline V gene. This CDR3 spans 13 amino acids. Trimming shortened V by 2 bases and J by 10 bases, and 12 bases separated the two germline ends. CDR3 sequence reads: CASSLGRVSEQFF. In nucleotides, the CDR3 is TGTGCCAGCAGCTTAGGCAGGGTAAGCGAGCAGTTCTTC.

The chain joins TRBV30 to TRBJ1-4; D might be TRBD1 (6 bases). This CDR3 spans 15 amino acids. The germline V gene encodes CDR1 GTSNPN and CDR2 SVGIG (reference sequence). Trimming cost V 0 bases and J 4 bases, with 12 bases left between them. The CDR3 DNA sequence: TGTGCCTGGAGTGTACTATCCAGGGGTAATGAAAAACTGTTTTTT. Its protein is CAWSVLSRGNEKLFF.

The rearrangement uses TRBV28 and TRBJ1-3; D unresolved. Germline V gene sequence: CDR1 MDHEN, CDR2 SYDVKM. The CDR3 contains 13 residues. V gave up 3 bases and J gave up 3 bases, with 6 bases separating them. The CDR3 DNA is TGTGCCAGCAGTTTCTCCAGTGGAAACACCATATATTTT. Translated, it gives CASSFSSGNTIYF.

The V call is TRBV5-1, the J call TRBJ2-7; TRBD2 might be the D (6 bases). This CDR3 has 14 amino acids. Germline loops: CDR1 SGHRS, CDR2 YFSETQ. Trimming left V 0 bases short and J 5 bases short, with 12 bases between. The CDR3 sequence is CASSLGSGPDEQYF. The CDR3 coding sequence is TGCGCCAGCAGCTTGGGTAGCGGCCCCGACGAGCAGTACTTC.